These 27 T cell receptor beta chains were sequenced from one sample in a study of vaccination and CD4 T cells after COVID-19. The Oncomine TCR Beta short-read assay was what sequenced the DNA obtained from cultured CD4+ T cells. TCRdb re-analysed the PCR reads in MiXCR, keeping a single row per CDR3 protein. The table shows about 24,000 distinct CDR3 sequences, with roughly 41% occurring only once. The time point is: late sampling 161 to 241 days after vaccination in three convalescent patients. Noted treatment: roughly 11-day PBMC culture with coronavirus spike peptide pools or control peptides (ViraFEST assay). No cognate antigen is known for these TCRs. This material consisted of CD4+ T cells from blood, cultured in vitro, taken about 7 months after SARS-CoV-2 vaccination. The source of these receptors is a human donor who had recovered from COVID-19.

CDR3 DNA: TGCGCCAGCAGCAGGGGCCTAGCGATGAACACTGAAGCTTTCTTT. Translation gives CASSRGLAMNTEAFF. The genes are TRBV4-1 and TRBJ1-1; TRBD1 might be the D (5 bases). Germline loops: CDR1 MGHRA, CDR2 YSYEKL. The V gene lost 5 bases and the J gene lost 0 bases, with 13 bases spanning the gap. This CDR3 region has 15 residues.

This clonotype was seen only a few times. The V call is TRBV20-1, the J call TRBJ2-3; D possibly corresponds to TRBD2 (5 bases). Deletions cut 6 bases from V and 2 bases from J, with 9 bases between. The CDR3 is 12 residues long. Germline V gene sequence: CDR1 DFQATT, CDR2 SNEGSKA (reference sequence). CDR3 loop: CSAYSATDTQYF. Here the CDR3 DNA reads TGCAGTGCCTATAGCGCCACAGATACGCAGTATTTT.

This clonotype turned up a few times. V and J are TRBV20-1 and TRBJ2-3, with 7 bases matching TRBD2. V shed 1 base, J shed 4 bases, and the junction held 11 bases outside the gene matches. The CDR3 spans 16 residues. Germline loops: CDR1 DFQATT, CDR2 SNEGSKA (reference sequence). CDR3 sequence: CSARAPPRELADTQYF. DNA of the CDR3: TGCAGTGCTAGAGCCCCCCCGCGGGAGTTGGCAGATACGCAGTATTTT.

The chain couples TRBV24-1 to TRBJ1-2; D gene unclear. V was cut by 3 bases and J by 4 bases, with 8 bases left in between. The CDR3 is made up of 13 amino acids. Germline assignment: CDR1 KGHDR and CDR2 SFDVKD. CDR3 nucleotide sequence: TGTGCCACCAGTGATGAAGGCGGCTATGGCTACACCTTC. It yields the protein CATSDEGGYGYTF.

This clonotype turned up a few times. The rearrangement joins TRBV28 to TRBJ2-7; tentatively, D is TRBD1 (7 bases). Looked up from germline, CDR1 is MDHEN and CDR2 is SYDVKM. This CDR3 region has 12 residues. Trimming left V 7 bases short and J 6 bases short, with 13 bases between. The CDR3 loop is CASTAGGSEQYF. CDR3 coding DNA: TGTGCCAGCACCGCAGGGGGGTCCGAGCAGTACTTC.

The chain is built from TRBV7-9 and TRBJ2-7; TRBD2 aligns across 8 bases. V was pared by 0 bases and J by 0 bases, with 1 base of the junction left unmatched. The CDR3 sequence is 15 residues long. Germline lookup yields CDR1 SEHNR and CDR2 FQNEAQ (reference sequence). The CDR3 region is CASSLASGGSYEQYF. CDR3 nucleotide sequence: TGTGCCAGCAGCTTAGCGAGCGGGGGCTCCTACGAGCAGTACTTC.

This clonotype was seen a handful of times. The CDR3 here is CASRQTGGYEQYF. The DNA for the CDR3 is TGTGCCAGCAGGCAGACAGGGGGCTACGAGCAGTACTTC. The rearrangement uses TRBV6-2 or TRBV6-3 and TRBJ2-7, with TRBD1 matching 9 bases. The CDR3 is made up of 13 amino acids. V dropped 6 bases and J dropped 3; count of bases not matched to a gene: 3. Germline loops: CDR1 MNHEY, CDR2 SVGEGT.

Turning to this clonotype: A junction boundary mismatches the germline segment, possibly from a read error. The chain employs TRBV7-8 and TRBJ1-2; 7 bases map to TRBD1. CDR1 and CDR2 (germline): SGHVS, FQNEAQ. This CDR3 comprises 16 residues. Here the CDR3 DNA reads TGTGCCAGCAGCGCGGACGAGACAGGGACCTACTATGGCTACGCCTTC. It translates to CASSADETGTYYGYAF.

The genes are TRBV18 and TRBJ2-7; D call uncertain. The CDR3 is 14 residues long. Per germline, CDR1 KGHSH and CDR2 LQKENI. V was clipped by 6 bases and J by 0 bases, with 12 bases between them. The CDR3 sequence: CASSNPVNSYEQYF. The CDR3 DNA is TGTGCCAGCTCCAACCCTGTCAACTCCTACGAGCAGTACTTC.

This clonotype was found a few times. The CDR3, as DNA: TGCAGTGCTAGAGATTATCAGGGACCGGGCACTGAAGCTTTCTTT. Amino acid sequence: CSARDYQGPGTEAFF. This sequence joins TRBV20-1 and TRBJ1-1; D may be TRBD1 (5 bases). CDR3 length: 15 amino acids. Trimming removed 0 bases from V and 4 bases from J, with 15 bases in between. Germline assignment: CDR1 DFQATT and CDR2 SNEGSKA (reference sequence).

The chain links TRBV20-1 to TRBJ2-7; D is possibly TRBD1 or TRBD2 (5 bases each). V dropped 5 bases and J dropped 2 bases, with 16 bases sitting between them. CDR1 DFQATT and CDR2 SNEGSKA come from the germline V gene (reference sequence). There are 14 residues in the CDR3. CDR3 nucleotide sequence: TGCAGTGCTCCTAGGGGAGTCAGCACCTACGAGCAGTACTTC. It encodes CSAPRGVSTYEQYF.

The chain employs TRBV6-2 or TRBV6-3 and TRBJ2-1; TRBD2 agrees at 11 bases. With 0 bases clipped from V and 3 bases from J, the junction kept 4 bases outside the gene matches. Germline assignment: CDR1 MNHEY and CDR2 SVGEGT. The CDR3 runs 17 residues. The CDR3: CASSYSPTSGIYNEQFF. In DNA, the CDR3 is TGTGCCAGCAGTTACTCCCCGACTAGCGGGATCTACAATGAGCAGTTCTTC.

This chain links TRBV28 with TRBJ1-5; D remains unclear. With 7 bases removed from V and 5 bases from J, the gap between germline ends came to 9 bases. CDR1 and CDR2 (germline): MDHEN, SYDVKM. CDR3 length: 12 residues. CDR3 sequence (DNA): TGTGCCAGCACCAAAACCTATCAGCCCCAGCATTTT. The encoded protein is CASTKTYQPQHF. Combining the CDR3 with reference TRBV28 and TRBJ1-5 gives the whole variable domain DVKVTQSSRYLVKRTGEKVFLECVQDMDHENMFWYRQDPGLGLRLIYFSYDVKMKEKGDIPEGYSVSREKKERFSLILESASTNQTSMYLCASTKTYQPQHFGDGTRLSIL.

This clonotype was seen only a few times. The V and J genes are TRBV7-2 and TRBJ1-3, with unresolved D. The CDR3 totals 13 residues. The V and J ends lost 3 bases and 6 bases respectively, with 9 bases between them. Germline V gives CDR1 SGHTA, CDR2 FQGNSA. The CDR3 loop reads CASSFRRENTIYF. The CDR3 nucleotides read TGTGCCAGCAGCTTTAGGAGGGAAAACACCATATATTTT.

This clonotype was picked up one time. The gene calls are TRBV7-6 and TRBJ2-1; D remains ambiguous. Trimming removed 1 base from V and 4 bases from J, with 8 bases in between. The CDR3 is 14 amino acids. Germline loops: CDR1 SGHVS, CDR2 FNYEAQ. The CDR3 protein is CASSLGLEYNEQFF. As DNA, the CDR3 is TGTGCCAGCAGCTTAGGGTTAGAGTACAATGAGCAGTTCTTC.

The CDR3 loop is CSASEMSGRGETQYF. The CDR3 nucleotides read TGCAGTGCTAGTGAGATGAGCGGGAGAGGCGAGACCCAGTACTTC. The chain couples TRBV20-1 to TRBJ2-5; 8 bases align to TRBD2. CDR1 and CDR2 (germline): DFQATT, SNEGSKA (reference sequence). This CDR3 spans 15 amino acids. V shed 3 bases and J 5 bases; nucleotides not matched to a gene: 11.

V is TRBV27 and J is TRBJ2-5; D perhaps matches TRBD1 (7 bases). The CDR3 is 14 amino acids. The V gene's germline CDR1 is MNHEY and CDR2 SMNVEV (reference sequence). V was trimmed by 7 bases and J by 1 base, leaving 13 bases between them. The DNA of the CDR3 is TGTGCCAGCAAAGGCAGGGGGGCCCAAGAGACCCAGTACTTC. This encodes CASKGRGAQETQYF.

This clonotype was counted only a few times. The chain uses TRBV7-9 and TRBJ2-1, with 7 positions matching TRBD2. Losses at the gene ends were 1 base for V and 3 bases for J; bases not matched to a gene: 3. This CDR3 has 15 residues. CDR1 SEHNR and CDR2 FQNEAQ come from the germline V gene (reference sequence). CDR3 nucleotide sequence: TGTGCCAGCAGCTTAGACGGCGGGGGCTACAATGAGCAGTTCTTC. Translation gives CASSLDGGGYNEQFF.

The V and J genes are TRBV19 and TRBJ2-3; 7 positions match TRBD1. The ends lost 4 bases at V and 1 base at J; junction bases unmatched: 5. CDR3 length equals 15 residues. Germline CDR1 and CDR2: LNHDA and SQIVND (reference sequence). The CDR3 here is CASSKGAGRTDTQYF. The CDR3 DNA follows: TGTGCCAGTAGTAAGGGGGCCGGCCGCACAGATACGCAGTATTTT.

The chain links TRBV7-2 to TRBJ2-6; 9 nucleotides line up with TRBD1. CDR3 length: 16 amino acids. V shed 3 bases, J shed 3 bases, and the junction held 3 bases outside the gene matches. In germline, CDR1 is SGHTA, CDR2 FQGNSA. The DNA of the CDR3 is TGTGCCAGCAGCTTGAACAGGGGGCTTGGGGCCAACGTCCTGACTTTC. This gives the protein CASSLNRGLGANVLTF.

The chain joins TRBV10-3 to TRBJ2-6; 7 bases are shared with TRBD2. Germline-derived CDR1 and CDR2 are ENHRY and SYGVKD. The trim removed 10 bases at V and 2 bases at J, leaving 5 bases unmatched. This CDR3 contains 14 residues. This CDR3 is CATMGGTGANVLTF. In nucleotides, the CDR3 is TGTGCCACCATGGGGGGGACTGGGGCCAACGTCCTGACTTTC.

V is TRBV20-1 and J is TRBJ1-1; D remains unclear. V lost 4 bases, J lost 1 base, and 10 bases lay in between. In germline, CDR1 is DFQATT, CDR2 SNEGSKA (reference sequence). This CDR3 comprises 13 residues. The CDR3 DNA follows: TGCAGTGCTACCCCGGGAACGAACACTGAAGCTTTCTTT. Its translation is CSATPGTNTEAFF.

This clonotype was seen a few times. V gene TRBV27 combines with J gene TRBJ2-3; no reliable D call. Per the germline V gene, CDR1 is MNHEY and CDR2 is SMNVEV (reference sequence). Trimming took 1 base from V and 4 from J, leaving 12 bases between them. The CDR3 totals 15 residues. CDR3 protein: CASSLFRRRPDTQYF. The CDR3 DNA reads as TGTGCCAGCAGTTTATTTAGGAGACGCCCAGATACGCAGTATTTT.

This chain joins TRBV20-1 and TRBJ1-6; no clear D. Trimming pared 3 bases from V and 7 bases from J, leaving 4 bases between. The CDR3 sequence is 11 residues long. CDR1 is DFQATT and CDR2 is SNEGSKA in the germline V gene (reference sequence). The CDR3 is CSASTNSPLHF. CDR3 DNA: TGCAGTGCTAGCACAAATTCACCCCTCCACTTT.

This clonotype was recorded a few times. This chain connects TRBV20-1 to TRBJ1-2; D is ambiguous. The CDR3 consists of 14 residues. Germline V lookup: CDR1 DFQATT, CDR2 SNEGSKA (reference sequence). Deletions cut 2 bases from V and 1 base from J, with 11 bases between. CDR3 bases: TGCAGTGCTAGACGCGGCGACCGTAACTATGGCTACACCTTC. The encoded protein is CSARRGDRNYGYTF.

The chain joins TRBV7-9 to TRBJ1-1; D gene uncertain. Germline V lookup: CDR1 SEHNR, CDR2 FQNEAQ (reference sequence). The CDR3 consists of 13 residues. V was pared by 5 bases and J by 1 base, with 8 bases between. The CDR3 sequence is CASSKGSNTEAFF. CDR3 DNA: TGTGCCAGCAGCAAAGGGTCGAACACTGAAGCTTTCTTT. Based on the CDR3 plus reference TRBV7-9 and TRBJ1-1, the full variable domain is DTGVSQNPRHKITKRGQNVTFRCDPISEHNRLYWYRQTLGQGPEFLTYFQNEAQLEKSRLLSDRFSAERPKGSFSTLEIQRTEQGDSAMYLCASSKGSNTEAFFGQGTRLTVV.

The V gene is TRBV20-1, the J gene TRBJ2-1; 7 bases agree with TRBD2. The CDR3 extends over 14 amino acids. CDR1 DFQATT and CDR2 SNEGSKA come from the germline V gene (reference sequence). V shed 1 base and J 9 bases; nucleotides not matched to a gene: 9. In DNA, the CDR3 is TGCAGTGCTAGAGTGTTCCTAGCGGAGGGTGAGCAGTTCTTC. Its protein is CSARVFLAEGEQFF.